The 25 T cell receptor beta chains below come from one sample, sequenced in a study of cytomegalovirus exposure and HLA in healthy donors. PCR involved 60 Vbeta and 13 Jbeta primers. Some clones are missing from TCRdb's copy, which holds only in-frame ones; the method was immunoSEQ multiplex PCR. The sample shows approximately 190,000 clones, 80% of them seen only once. Sequenced sample: PBMCs. The source of these receptors is a man between 40 and 49 years old in good health and CMV-seropositive.

V gene TRBV29-1 combines with J gene TRBJ2-7; D unresolved. CDR1 and CDR2 from the germline V gene are SQVTM and ANQGSEA. This CDR3 has 11 residues. V was shortened by 7 bases and J by 4 bases, with 11 bases between the two germline ends. The CDR3 DNA reads TGCAGCGCCTCAGAGGCTTACGAGCAGTACTTC. This sequence encodes CSASEAYEQYF.

This clone was seen a single time. The genes are TRBV9 and TRBJ2-5; D unresolved. CDR3 size: 13 residues. Trimming pared 2 bases from V and 2 bases from J, leaving 7 bases between. Germline CDR1 is SGDLS and CDR2 is YYNGEE. CDR3 sequence: CASSVGLQETQYF. The DNA of the CDR3 is TGTGCCAGCAGCGTGGGCCTTCAAGAGACCCAGTACTTC.

V usage is TRBV7-2 and J usage is TRBJ2-1; 8 nucleotides agree with TRBD2. CDR3 size: 15 residues. The ends lost 3 bases at V and 6 bases at J; junction bases unmatched: 7. Germline values: CDR1 SGHTA, CDR2 FQGNSA. Here the CDR3 DNA reads TGTGCCAGCAGCTTGCCTCGGGGGGGGACCAATGAGCAGTTCTTC. Protein sequence: CASSLPRGGTNEQFF.

This clone was counted only a few times. The V gene is TRBV5-1, the J gene TRBJ2-5, with 12 bases fitting TRBD2. The CDR3 loop spans 16 amino acids. CDR1 and CDR2 (germline): SGHRS, YFSETQ. The V and J ends lost 3 bases and 0 bases, in that order; junction bases with no gene match: 3. Here the CDR3 DNA reads TGCGCCAGCAGCTACCGACTAGCGGGGGACCAAGAGACCCAGTACTTC. Protein sequence: CASSYRLAGDQETQYF.

The chain couples TRBV12-2 to TRBJ2-2; TRBD2 is the table's D call, not checked against the DNA. TRBV12-2 is flagged as a pseudogene. The CDR3 loop spans 15 amino acids. DNA of the CDR3: TGTGCAAGTCGCTGTCGGGGGGAGGGCACCGGGGAGCTGTTTTTT. Protein: CASRCRGEGTGELFF.

J is TRBJ2-3 and V is TRBV10-3, with TRBD2 matching over 11 bases. Germline CDR1 and CDR2: ENHRY and SYGVKD. J was trimmed by 4 bases and V by 3 bases; bases with no gene match: 6. The CDR3 sequence is 16 residues long. CDR3 sequence (DNA): TGTGCCATCAGTGACTTAGCGGGGGGGGTGTCAGATACGCAGTATTTT. Protein sequence: CAISDLAGGVSDTQYF.

The chain has TRBV28 and TRBJ2-7; maybe TRBD1 (5 bases). CDR1 and CDR2 from the germline V gene are MDHEN and SYDVKM. V lost 8 bases and J lost 2, with 7 bases in between. The CDR3 contains 11 residues. CDR3 DNA: TGTGCCAGCGGGGCAGCCTACGAGCAGTACTTC. It yields the protein CASGAAYEQYF.

The CDR3 DNA reads TGTGCCAGCAGCCAAGAGACAGGGGGAAACACCATATATTTT. Protein product: CASSQETGGNTIYF. The chain joins TRBV14 to TRBJ1-3, with TRBD1 identical over 7 bases. Germline lookup yields CDR1 SGHDN and CDR2 FVKESK. The CDR3 has 14 residues. V lost 0 bases, J lost 4 bases, and 0 bases stayed unmatched.

The chain couples TRBV27 to TRBJ2-1; 9 nucleotides line up with TRBD2. Losses at the gene ends were 4 bases for V and 9 bases for J; bases not matched to a gene: 13. This CDR3 has 16 amino acids. Per the germline V gene, CDR1 is MNHEY and CDR2 is SMNVEV (reference sequence). In DNA, the CDR3 is TGTGCCAGCAGTTCGAATTCCGGGACTAGCTTCTCTGAGCAGTTCTTC. Translated: CASSSNSGTSFSEQFF.

The chain joins TRBV6-1 to TRBJ1-4; D might be TRBD1 (5 bases). Between the trimmed V and J ends, which lost 4 bases and 8 bases, there was a span of 17 bases. The CDR3 is 15 residues long. In germline, CDR1 is MNHNS, CDR2 SASEGT. CDR3 nucleotides: TGTGCCAGCAGTGGCTTGCAGGGAGGTTGGGAAAAACTGTTTTTT. Translation: CASSGLQGGWEKLFF.

J is TRBJ1-1 and V is TRBV7-9; D is unresolved. V dropped 6 bases and J dropped 0 bases, with 11 bases sitting between them. The CDR3 covers 14 residues. Germline V gene sequence: CDR1 SEHNR, CDR2 FQNEAQ (reference sequence). CDR3 sequence: CASSVPRVNTEAFF. The CDR3 nucleotides read TGTGCCAGCAGTGTACCCCGGGTGAACACTGAAGCTTTCTTT.

The chain recombines TRBV5-4 with TRBJ2-3; 10 nucleotides line up with TRBD2. The germline V gene has CDR1 SGHNT and CDR2 YYREEE (reference sequence). Trimming removed 4 bases from V and 12 bases from J; junction bases left unmatched: 5. This CDR3 is 12 amino acids long. The CDR3 here is CASSLGTSDQYF. The CDR3 nucleotides read TGTGCCAGCAGCCTAGGGACTAGCGACCAGTATTTT. Together with reference TRBV5-4 and TRBJ2-3, the CDR3 gives the full variable domain: ETGVTQSPTHLIKTRGQQVTLRCSSQSGHNTVSWYQQALGQGPQFIFQYYREEENGRGNFPPRFSGLQFPNYSSELNVNALELDDSALYLCASSLGTSDQYFGPGTRLTVL.

This sequence joins TRBV5-4 and TRBJ1-2; 8 nucleotides line up with TRBD1. This CDR3 contains 14 residues. V shed 5 bases and J 4 bases; nucleotides not matched to a gene: 7. Germline-derived CDR1 and CDR2 are SGHNT and YYREEE (reference sequence). DNA of the CDR3: TGTGCCAGCAGTCCCACCCAGGGGGCCTATGGCTACACCTTC. It codes for CASSPTQGAYGYTF. The variable domain in full, completed from reference TRBV5-4 and TRBJ1-2, reads ETGVTQSPTHLIKTRGQQVTLRCSSQSGHNTVSWYQQALGQGPQFIFQYYREEENGRGNFPPRFSGLQFPNYSSELNVNALELDDSALYLCASSPTQGAYGYTFGSGTRLTVV.

The chain is built from TRBV5-4 and TRBJ2-7, with D tentatively TRBD1 (6 bases). The CDR3 extends over 14 amino acids. Trimming took off 4 bases at V and 0 bases at J, with 11 bases between the two ends. Germline-derived CDR1 and CDR2 are SGHNT and YYREEE (reference sequence). The CDR3 DNA sequence: TGTGCCAGCAGCCTAGGGGGTACCTCCTACGAGCAGTACTTC. Amino acid sequence: CASSLGGTSYEQYF.

This clone is a singleton in its sample. The V gene is TRBV7-2, the J gene TRBJ2-7; 8 nucleotides agree with TRBD2. The CDR3 has 16 amino acids. The junction had 10 bases not matched to a gene; V was cut back by 5 bases and J by 1 base. Germline CDR1 SGHTA, CDR2 FQGNSA. The CDR3 nucleotides read TGTGCCAGCAGCCCGTGGGGCGGGGGGATTTCCTACGAGCAGTACTTC. It encodes CASSPWGGGISYEQYF. The complete variable domain, with remaining parts taken from reference TRBV7-2 and TRBJ2-7, reads GAGVSQSPSNKVTEKGKDVELRCDPISGHTALYWYRQSLGQGLEFLIYFQGNSAPDKSGLPSDRFSAERTGGSVSTLTIQRTQQEDSAVYLCASSPWGGGISYEQYFGPGTRLTVT.

CDR3 bases: TGTGCCTGGAGTGTGGACAGGGAGGAGACCCAGTACTTC. Translation: CAWSVDREETQYF. The gene calls are TRBV30 and TRBJ2-5; TRBD1 matches at 8 bases. CDR3 size: 13 residues. Per germline, CDR1 GTSNPN and CDR2 SVGIG (reference sequence). V was clipped by 0 bases and J by 5 bases; unmatched bases: 2.

This chain links TRBV5-1 with TRBJ2-1; D is perhaps TRBD2 (6 bases). V was cut by 4 bases and J by 10 bases, with 15 bases left in between. CDR3 length: 13 amino acids. Germline values: CDR1 SGHRS, CDR2 YFSETQ. CDR3 in amino acids: CASSPGLLEEQFF. The CDR3, as DNA: TGCGCCAGCAGCCCGGGACTCCTCGAGGAGCAGTTCTTC.

V usage is TRBV27 and J usage is TRBJ1-4, with D tentatively TRBD1 (5 bases). Trimming left V 7 bases short and J 4 bases short, with 13 bases between. The CDR3 spans 14 residues. Germline V CDR1 and CDR2: MNHEY, SMNVEV (reference sequence). The CDR3 coding sequence is TGTGCCAGCATGGGGCAGGGAATTAATGAAAAACTGTTTTTT. It is translated as CASMGQGINEKLFF.

The chain links TRBV30 to TRBJ1-2, with a weak D call TRBD1 (6 bases). Germline lookup yields CDR1 GTSNPN and CDR2 SVGIG (reference sequence). CDR3 size: 13 residues. V lost 3 bases to trimming and J lost 8 bases, with 16 bases between them. The CDR3 region is CAWSSWQGLGYTF. CDR3 sequence (DNA): TGTGCCTGGAGCAGTTGGCAGGGGCTAGGCTACACCTTC.

The V and J genes are TRBV7-3 and TRBJ1-2, with TRBD1 identical over 11 bases. CDR1 SGHTA and CDR2 FQGTGA come from the germline V gene. V was pared by 5 bases and J by 6 bases, with 8 bases of the junction left unmatched. CDR3 length: 15 residues. CDR3 DNA: TGTGCCAGCAGCCCCCGACCGGACAGGGGGCATGGCTACACCTTC. The encoded protein is CASSPRPDRGHGYTF. Looking up the rest from reference TRBV7-3 and TRBJ1-2 gives the full variable domain: GAGVSQTPSNKVTEKGKYVELRCDPISGHTALYWYRQSLGQGPEFLIYFQGTGAADDSGLPNDRFFAVRPEGSVSTLKIQRTERGDSAVYLCASSPRPDRGHGYTFGSGTRLTVV.

CDR3 residues: CASSRGGWEEKLFF. CDR3 DNA: TGTGCCAGCAGTCGAGGGGGTTGGGAAGAAAAACTGTTTTTT. V gene TRBV27 combines with J gene TRBJ1-4, with TRBD1 as a possible D gene (6 bases). V was trimmed by 5 bases and J by 8 bases, leaving 15 bases between them. The length of the CDR3 is 14 residues. Germline V gene data show CDR1 as MNHEY and CDR2 as SMNVEV (reference sequence). Complete variable domain (other parts from reference TRBV27 and TRBJ1-4): EAQVTQNPRYLITVTGKKLTVTCSQNMNHEYMSWYRQDPGLGLRQIYYSMNVEVTDKGDVPEGYKVSRKEKRNFPLILESPSPNQTSLYFCASSRGGWEEKLFFGSGTQLSVL.

This clone occurred a few times. This rearrangement joins TRBV27 to TRBJ2-7; a weak D match, TRBD2 (5 bases). Germline CDR1 MNHEY, CDR2 SMNVEV (reference sequence). CDR3 length equals 17 residues. V lost 1 base and J lost 5, with 21 bases in between. DNA for the CDR3: TGTGCCAGCAGTTTATTGTCGATCAGCCTAACGGGGAACGAGCAGTACTTC. It encodes CASSLLSISLTGNEQYF.

The chain couples TRBV7-9 to TRBJ1-1; D is unclear. The germline V gene encodes CDR1 SEHNR and CDR2 FQNEAQ (reference sequence). CDR3 length: 13 amino acids. Between the trimmed V and J ends, which lost 1 base and 8 bases, there was a span of 11 bases. The CDR3 bases are TGTGCCAGCAGCTTAGGTATGGGCAGGGAAGCTTTCTTT. Its protein product is CASSLGMGREAFF.

The chain combines TRBV11-2 with TRBJ1-2; TRBD1 agrees at 7 bases. CDR1 SGHAT and CDR2 FQNNGV come from the germline V gene. J gave up 6 bases and V 1 base, and 2 bases lay outside the gene matches. CDR3 size: 13 residues. CDR3 sequence: CASSLVDRDGYTF. CDR3 sequence (DNA): TGTGCCAGCAGCTTAGTTGACAGGGATGGCTACACCTTC.

The rearrangement joins TRBV6-1 to TRBJ2-3; D might be TRBD2 (6 bases). V gave up 4 bases and J gave up 1 base, with 12 bases separating them. The CDR3 is 15 amino acids. The germline CDR1 and CDR2 sequences are MNHNS and SASEGT. The CDR3 bases are TGTGCCAGCAGTGTGGAGGGGCTCCGCACAGATACGCAGTATTTT. This translates into CASSVEGLRTDTQYF.